This is a list of T cell receptor beta chains from one sample in a study of T cell responses to AZD1222 COVID-19 vaccine. TCRdb's table, derived via immunoSEQ multiplex PCR, lists solely in-frame clones and lacks some. The sample consists of 110,000 or so clones, around 88% of them appearing once. The sample in question was peripheral blood, obtained 28 days after the second AZD1222 dose. The receptors were sampled from an adult who received the AZD1222 COVID-19 vaccine. Each CDR3 is given with its conserved first and last residue. Each record gives: clone size, D gene, J gene, V gene, CDR3 protein, CDR3 DNA. D genes are given only for firm matches. Clone size appears in some rows only: once, few, many, or a class for an expanded clone.

NA	NA	TRBJ1-1	TRBV20-1	CSARMGRAFF	TGCAGTGCTAGGATGGGGAGAGCTTTCTTT
NA	TRBD2	TRBJ2-3	TRBV2	CASSGNSGGSTTQYF	TGTGCCAGCAGTGGAAATAGCGGGGGGTCCACAACGCAGTATTTT
NA	TRBD1	TRBJ1-6	TRBV6-5	CASSPGQGRPPLHF	TGTGCCAGCAGCCCGGGACAGGGAAGACCACCCCTCCACTTT
few	NA	TRBJ1-2	TRBV20-1	CSASGFGANYGYTF	TGCAGTGCTAGTGGGTTCGGGGCTAACTATGGCTACACCTTC
NA	TRBD1	TRBJ1-4	TRBV6-5	CASYWTGGSSEKLFF	TGTGCCAGCTACTGGACAGGGGGTTCTTCGGAAAAACTGTTTTTT
NA	TRBD1	TRBJ1-6	TRBV7-9	CASSSGQGNLNSPLHF	TGTGCCAGCAGCTCGGGACAGGGGAATCTTAATTCACCCCTCCACTTT
NA	NA	TRBJ1-5	TRBV4-1	CASSQEGGRGNQPQHF	TGCGCCAGCAGCCAAGAAGGGGGAAGAGGCAATCAGCCCCAGCATTTT
NA	NA	TRBJ1-2	TRBV12-3/TRBV12-4	CASSRGLYGYTF	TGTGCCAGCAGCCGAGGCCTCTATGGCTACACCTTC
NA	NA	TRBJ1-5	TRBV28	CASEVTVNQPQHF	TGTGCCAGCGAAGTTACGGTCAATCAGCCCCAGCATTTT
NA	TRBD2	TRBJ2-1	TRBV12-3/TRBV12-4	CASSPGTSGRQFF	TGTGCCAGCAGTCCAGGGACTAGCGGGCGTCAGTTCTTC
NA	NA	TRBJ1-6	TRBV7-9	CASSLSGIFNSPLHF	TGTGCCAGCAGCTTATCAGGGATTTTTAATTCACCCCTCCACTTT
NA	TRBD1	TRBJ2-2	TRBV7-2	CASSLRTGDTGELFF	TGTGCCAGCAGCTTAAGGACAGGTGACACCGGGGAGCTGTTTTTT
NA	NA	TRBJ1-2	TRBV7-3	CASSPGQFGDYGYTF	TGTGCCAGCAGCCCCGGACAGTTTGGTGACTATGGCTACACCTTC
NA	NA	TRBJ1-6	TRBV28	CASSQRGSPLHF	TGTGCCAGCAGTCAAAGGGGTTCACCCCTCCACTTT
NA	TRBD1	TRBJ1-2	TRBV7-2	CASSPTGGSSYGYTF	TGTGCCAGCAGCCCCACAGGGGGGTCAAGCTATGGCTACACCTTC
NA	NA	TRBJ1-3	TRBV28	CASRSSWDTIYF	TGTGCCAGCAGATCCAGTTGGGACACCATATATTTT
NA	NA	TRBJ1-1	TRBV6-1	CASSDERGTEAFF	TGTGCCAGCAGTGACGAACGAGGGACTGAAGCTTTCTTT
once	TRBD1	TRBJ2-7	TRBV29-1	CSATPGTGPQEQYF	TGCAGCGCGACCCCCGGGACAGGGCCCCAGGAGCAGTACTTC
NA	TRBD2	TRBJ2-3	TRBV6-5	CASSYDSGGDTQYF	TGTGCCAGCAGTTACGATAGCGGGGGAGATACGCAGTATTTT
NA	TRBD1	TRBJ1-1	TRBV7-2	CASSSQGSTEAFF	TGTGCCAGCAGCTCACAGGGGTCCACTGAAGCTTTCTTT
NA	NA	TRBJ2-7	TRBV6-6	CASSFVGAYEQYF	TGTGCCAGCAGTTTTGTGGGAGCCTACGAGCAGTACTTC
NA	TRBD1	TRBJ2-2	TRBV11-3	CASSWGQGGSGELFF	TGTGCCAGCAGCTGGGGACAGGGTGGATCCGGGGAGCTGTTTTTT
NA	NA	TRBJ2-1	TRBV11-2	CASSLAWSSYNEQFF	TGTGCCAGCAGCTTAGCCTGGAGCTCCTACAATGAGCAGTTCTTC
NA	NA	TRBJ2-5	TRBV24-1	CATQSRETQYF	TGTGCCACCCAGAGCCGGGAGACCCAGTACTTC
NA	NA	TRBJ2-1	TRBV4-3	CASSQGDNRGYEQFF	TGCGCCAGCAGCCAAGGAGATAATAGGGGCTATGAGCAGTTCTTC
few	NA	TRBJ2-1	TRBV12-3/TRBV12-4	CASKLSSNEQFF	TGTGCCAGCAAATTGAGCTCCAATGAGCAGTTCTTC
NA	NA	TRBJ2-7	TRBV7-2	CASSSTQISYEQYF	TGTGCCAGCAGCTCAACACAGATAAGTTACGAGCAGTACTTC
NA	NA	TRBJ1-6	TRBV18	CASSPARGNSPLHF	TGTGCCAGCTCACCGGCCAGGGGTAATTCACCCCTCCACTTT
NA	TRBD1	TRBJ1-2	TRBV7-9	CASSPGQLNYGYTF	TGTGCCAGCAGCCCGGGACAGTTGAACTATGGCTACACCTTC
NA	NA	TRBJ2-2	TRBV4-3	CASSQEAGGNTGELFF	TGCGCCAGCAGCCAAGAGGCCGGGGGGAACACCGGGGAGCTGTTTTTT
once	TRBD1	TRBJ1-5	TRBV7-2	CASSSGQGDQPQHF	TGTGCCAGCAGCTCGGGACAGGGAGATCAGCCCCAGCATTTT
NA	NA	TRBJ2-7	TRBV4-3	CASSPRTTDEQYF	TGCGCCAGCAGCCCCCGCACCACGGACGAGCAGTACTTC
NA	NA	TRBJ1-1	TRBV29-1	CSAGLNTEAFF	TGCAGCGCTGGATTGAACACTGAAGCTTTCTTT
NA	NA	TRBJ2-3	TRBV11-2	CASSQEGNLDTQYF	TGTGCCAGCAGCCAAGAGGGAAATCTGGATACGCAGTATTTT
few	TRBD1	TRBJ1-2	TRBV2	CASRGGTGSAGYTF	TGTGCCAGCAGGGGTGGGACAGGGTCGGCGGGCTACACCTTC
NA	NA	TRBJ1-4	TRBV6-5	CASTLGGGKLFF	TGTGCCAGCACCTTAGGGGGTGGAAAACTGTTTTTT
few	NA	TRBJ1-3	TRBV10-3	CAISDSTISGNTIYF	TGTGCCATCAGCGACAGCACCATCTCTGGAAACACCATATATTTT
once	NA	TRBJ1-1	TRBV29-1	CSVVEGREAFF	TGCAGCGTGGTTGAGGGCAGGGAGGCTTTCTTT